The 8 T cell receptor beta chains presented below share a single source sample, sequenced in a study of cytomegalovirus exposure and HLA in healthy donors. 13 Jbeta primers and 60 Vbeta primers were used for the PCR. Clones were sequenced by immunoSEQ multiplex PCR, and TCRdb holds only the in-frame ones, with some missing. The sample yields fewer than 100,000 clones, of which the top ten take up around 1.6%. The sequencing sample was made of PBMCs. These TCRs come from a woman aged 60 to 75 in good health and CMV-seronegative.

The CDR3 DNA follows: TGTGCCAGCAGCTTAAGCCAAGATCAGCCCCAGCATTTT. Protein product: CASSLSQDQPQHF. The rearrangement joins TRBV7-6 to TRBJ1-5; D remains ambiguous. The CDR3 totals 13 residues. Germline V gene sequence: CDR1 SGHVS, CDR2 FNYEAQ. V dropped 2 bases and J dropped 5 bases, with 7 bases sitting between them. The full variable domain, with the rest looked up from reference TRBV7-6 and TRBJ1-5, is GAGVSQSPRYKVTKRGQDVALRCDPISGHVSLYWYRQALGQGPEFLTYFNYEAQQDKSGLPNDRFSAERPEGSISTLTIQRTEQRDSAMYRCASSLSQDQPQHFGDGTRLSIL.

Here the CDR3 reads CASRRAMNTEAFF. CDR3 coding DNA: TGTGCCAGCAGGAGGGCAATGAACACTGAAGCTTTCTTT. V and J are TRBV6-1 and TRBJ1-1; no clear D gene. The CDR3 spans 13 residues. V shed 6 bases and J shed 0 bases, with 8 bases lying between them. Germline assignment: CDR1 MNHNS and CDR2 SASEGT.

The V gene is TRBV2, the J gene TRBJ1-1; tentatively, D is TRBD1 (5 bases). The V gene's germline CDR1 is SNHLY and CDR2 FYNNEI. V was pared by 6 bases and J by 6 bases, with 14 bases between. The length of the CDR3 is 13 residues. As DNA, the CDR3 is TGTGCCAGCAGCCCGAACGGGGGGGCTGAAGCTTTCTTT. Its protein product is CASSPNGGAEAFF.

The rearrangement links TRBV5-1 to TRBJ2-3; weak D call: TRBD2 (5 bases). CDR3 length equals 14 residues. The germline CDR1 and CDR2 sequences are SGHRS and YFSETQ. With 1 base removed from V and 4 bases from J, the gap between germline ends came to 10 bases. The CDR3 loop is CASSLSQLADTQYF. The DNA of the CDR3 is TGCGCCAGCAGCTTGTCACAACTAGCAGATACGCAGTATTTT. The complete variable domain, with remaining parts taken from reference TRBV5-1 and TRBJ2-3, reads KAGVTQTPRYLIKTRGQQVTLSCSPISGHRSVSWYQQTPGQGLQFLFEYFSETQRNKGNFPGRFSGRQFSNSRSEMNVSTLELGDSALYLCASSLSQLADTQYFGPGTRLTVL.

DNA for the CDR3: TGCGCCAGCAGCTTGGGACCGGGACAGGGGACAGATACGCAGTATTTT. Translated, it gives CASSLGPGQGTDTQYF. The chain recombines TRBV5-1 with TRBJ2-3, with 10 bases aligning to TRBD1. Germline V gene sequence: CDR1 SGHRS, CDR2 YFSETQ. The V segment lost 0 bases and the J segment 3 bases; nucleotides outside the gene matches: 4. CDR3 length: 16 residues. The whole variable domain, remainder taken from reference TRBV5-1 and TRBJ2-3, is KAGVTQTPRYLIKTRGQQVTLSCSPISGHRSVSWYQQTPGQGLQFLFEYFSETQRNKGNFPGRFSGRQFSNSRSEMNVSTLELGDSALYLCASSLGPGQGTDTQYFGPGTRLTVL.

The V and J genes are TRBV2 and TRBJ2-2, with 16 bases that match TRBD2. Germline lookup yields CDR1 SNHLY and CDR2 FYNNEI. The CDR3 spans 17 residues. The V segment lost 5 bases and the J segment 5 bases; nucleotides outside the gene matches: 5. The CDR3 region is CASSPGLAGGPTGELFF. The CDR3 DNA sequence: TGTGCCAGCAGTCCGGGACTAGCGGGAGGGCCGACCGGGGAGCTGTTTTTT.

DNA for the CDR3: TGTGCCAGCAGCCCGGGAGGACTAGCGGGGGGAGGTTACGAGCAGTACTTC. The encoded protein is CASSPGGLAGGGYEQYF. This chain connects TRBV4-2 to TRBJ2-7; 14 bases are a match to TRBD2. With 4 bases clipped from V and 4 bases from J, the junction kept 9 bases outside the gene matches. This CDR3 has 17 amino acids. Germline-derived CDR1 and CDR2 are LGHNA and YNFKEQ.

The chain combines TRBV19 with TRBJ2-5; 7 bases map to TRBD1. V shed 6 bases and J 0 bases; nucleotides not matched to a gene: 13. Germline CDR1 reads LNHDA; CDR2 reads SQIVND (reference sequence). This CDR3 has 17 residues. CDR3 sequence (DNA): TGTGCCAGTAGCAAAGCCCGGACAGGAATGTACCAAGAGACCCAGTACTTC. Its translation: CASSKARTGMYQETQYF.